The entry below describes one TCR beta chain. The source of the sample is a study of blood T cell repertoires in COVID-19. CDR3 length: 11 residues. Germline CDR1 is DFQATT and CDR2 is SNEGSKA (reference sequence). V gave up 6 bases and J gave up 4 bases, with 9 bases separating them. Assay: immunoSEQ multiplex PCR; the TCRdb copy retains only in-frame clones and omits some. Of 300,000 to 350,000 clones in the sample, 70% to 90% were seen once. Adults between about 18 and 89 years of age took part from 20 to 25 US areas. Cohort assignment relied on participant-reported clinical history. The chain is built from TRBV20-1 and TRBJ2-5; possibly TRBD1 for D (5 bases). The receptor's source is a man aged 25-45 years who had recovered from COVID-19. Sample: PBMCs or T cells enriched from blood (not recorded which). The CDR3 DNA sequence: TGCAGTGCGGTCAGGGCAGAGACCCAGTACTTC. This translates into CSAVRAETQYF.